The clone carrying this T cell receptor beta chain was detected ten times or more. Its antigen is as yet unknown. The CDR3 covers 14 residues. V lost 2 bases, J lost 2 bases, and 9 bases lay in between. Germline CDR1 and CDR2: MNHEY and SMNVEV (reference sequence). This sample is part of a study of T-cell reconstitution after alpha-beta-depleted transplantation in children. TCRbeta library preparation incorporated unique molecular identifiers. TCRdb recomputed calls from the PCR reads with MiXCR, one row per CDR3 protein. The repertoire holds hundreds of thousands of distinct CDR3 sequences, around 17% seen once, with around 4.5% in the top ten. Overall study findings and caveats: Roughly two months post-transplant, alpha-beta T cells reportedly originated from several hundred graft clones that had expanded.

This chain joins TRBV27 and TRBJ1-2, with a tentative D call TRBD1 (5 bases). The source is a male patient younger than 18 who had a stem cell transplant for acute lymphoblastic leukemia, so the T cells may come from the graft donor. Sequenced here: PBMCs, mostly from graft donor cells, sampled 360 days after TCRalphabeta/CD19-depleted stem cell transplant. The CDR3 spells CASSLQGGNYGYTF. The CDR3 nucleotides read TGTGCCAGCAGTTTACAGGGAGGGAACTATGGCTACACCTTC.